The text below deals with one T cell receptor beta chain. No antigen is known for it. This record belongs to a study of shared clonotypes between healthy human individuals. This CDR3 region has 13 residues. The V end was cut by 0 bases, the J end by 8 bases, with 10 bases between. Per the germline V gene, CDR1 is SNHLY and CDR2 is FYNNEI. Points from the study as a whole: Deeper or shallower sequencing was expected to change how clonotypes are shared among donors.

The authors distributed each subset's genomic DNA evenly over several immunoSEQ plates. Here immunoSEQ multiplex PCR was the method, and the copy in TCRdb shows in-frame clones only, minus some. The sample lists a few million clones; approximately 90% were seen once. Into CD45RA+ naive and CD45RA-negative memory subsets, the CD4+ cells were split. The sample taken for sequencing was naive CD4+ T cells from PBMCs. As to subset: CD45RA+ positively selected. The chain links TRBV2 to TRBJ1-1; D remains ambiguous. The receptor was isolated from a man between 18 and 29 years old in good health. Some clones in this sample may be carry-over from other donors' samples. The CDR3 sequence: CASSEAPAVEAFF. CDR3 coding DNA: TGTGCCAGCAGTGAAGCCCCAGCAGTAGAAGCTTTCTTT.